These 20 T cell receptor beta chains were all obtained from the same sample, sequenced in a study of T cell responses to AZD1222 COVID-19 vaccine (dated by TCRdb to the early 2020s). The receptor library was made with the immunoSEQ multiplex PCR assay. TCRdb took over this immuneACCESS table, retaining in-frame rearrangements with V and J assigned. Such tables are incomplete; in checked studies, under half of the missing clones stem from an unresolved V gene, and the remainder is unexplained. This sample holds approximately 140,000 clones; approximately 94% were observed only once. The ten largest clones represent about 1.9% of the sample. What this sample's time point label stands for: baseline before first vaccination. Here the sequenced sample was peripheral blood, taken on day 0 of AZD1222 vaccination. These receptors all stem from an adult in good health.

As concerns this clone: The germline gene is not matched at one end of the junction; a read error may be the cause. The gene calls are TRBV7-9 and TRBJ2-2; 10 bases match TRBD2. This CDR3 is built from 15 residues. Germline-derived CDR1 and CDR2 are SEHNR and FQNEAQ (reference sequence). DNA for the CDR3: TGTGCCAGCAGCCTAGCGGGAGCGCCGACCGGGGAGCTGTTTTTT. Protein sequence: CASSLAGAPTGELFF.

This chain connects TRBV27 to TRBJ1-4; a weak D match, TRBD1 (5 bases). Trimming shortened V by 1 base and J by 1 base, and 13 bases separated the two germline ends. The CDR3 is 17 amino acids. Germline V gives CDR1 MNHEY, CDR2 SMNVEV (reference sequence). CDR3 bases: TGTGCCAGCAGTTTATTTCCGGGAAGGGGAACTAATGAAAAACTGTTTTTT. This translates into CASSLFPGRGTNEKLFF.

The V call is TRBV9, the J call TRBJ1-1; 8 bases are a match to TRBD1. This CDR3 is 14 amino acids long. Germline V gene data show CDR1 as SGDLS and CDR2 as YYNGEE. With 4 bases clipped from V and 1 base from J, the junction kept 3 bases outside the gene matches. CDR3 residues: CASSPTGGNTEAFF. For the CDR3, the DNA is TGTGCCAGCAGCCCCACAGGGGGGAACACTGAAGCTTTCTTT. Filled out from reference TRBV9 and TRBJ1-1, the complete variable domain reads DSGVTQTPKHLITATGQRVTLRCSPRSGDLSVYWYQQSLDQGLQFLIQYYNGEERAKGNILERFSAQQFPDLHSELNLSSLELGDSALYFCASSPTGGNTEAFFGQGTRLTVV.

The chain is built from TRBV27 and TRBJ1-6, with D possibly TRBD1 on 5 matching bases. The CDR3 contains 15 residues. The V end was cut by 5 bases, the J end by 0 bases, with 8 bases between. Germline loops: CDR1 MNHEY, CDR2 SMNVEV (reference sequence). The CDR3 loop reads CASSPGTSYNSPLHF. In DNA, the CDR3 is TGTGCCAGCAGTCCCGGGACCTCCTATAATTCACCCCTCCACTTT.

The V gene is TRBV25-1, the J gene TRBJ2-7; 8 bases fit TRBD2. The V and J ends lost 3 bases and 4 bases, in that order; junction bases with no gene match: 11. The CDR3 extends over 16 amino acids. Germline loops: CDR1 MGHDK, CDR2 SYGVNS. CDR3 loop: CASSEPGRAGTYEQYF. In DNA, the CDR3 is TGTGCCAGCAGTGAGCCCGGGAGGGCAGGGACTTACGAGCAGTACTTC.

The chain couples TRBV18 to TRBJ1-1; a possible D gene is TRBD1 (5 bases). The CDR3 covers 16 residues. Per germline, CDR1 KGHSH and CDR2 LQKENI. V was cut by 1 base and J by 3 bases, with 15 bases left in between. The CDR3 nucleotides read TGTGCCAGCTCACCACAGCAGGGCCGCCAGGACACTGAAGCTTTCTTT. Protein: CASSPQQGRQDTEAFF.

The chain is built from TRBV20-1 and TRBJ2-2; D gene uncertain. V dropped 6 bases and J dropped 3 bases, with 5 bases sitting between them. This CDR3 spans 11 amino acids. Germline V gene sequence: CDR1 DFQATT, CDR2 SNEGSKA (reference sequence). The CDR3 nucleotides read TGCAGTGCCTTGGACACCGGGGAGCTGTTTTTT. It is translated as CSALDTGELFF.

The chain combines TRBV2 with TRBJ2-7; 8 bases are shared with TRBD1. Losses at the gene ends were 2 bases for V and 4 bases for J; bases not matched to a gene: 4. CDR3 length: 14 residues. Germline assignment: CDR1 SNHLY and CDR2 FYNNEI. CDR3 nucleotides: TGTGCCAGCAGTGAACGGACAGGGTTATACGAGCAGTACTTC. This sequence encodes CASSERTGLYEQYF.

The chain carries TRBV9 and TRBJ2-7, with 9 bases that match TRBD1. Germline V gene lookup returns CDR1 SGDLS and CDR2 YYNGEE. The CDR3 sequence is 14 residues long. After removal of 7 bases from V and 4 bases from J, the junction contained 9 bases not matched to a gene. CDR3 DNA: TGTGCCAGCTCATCTGGGACAGGGAGTTACGAGCAGTACTTC. Amino acid sequence: CASSSGTGSYEQYF.

The genes are TRBV18 and TRBJ1-6; TRBD1 is a possible D gene (6 bases). The V gene lost 0 bases and the J gene lost 7 bases, with 10 bases spanning the gap. CDR1 and CDR2 from the germline V gene are KGHSH and LQKENI. The length of the CDR3 is 15 residues. The CDR3 region is CASSPPGGRNSPLHF. CDR3 nucleotides: TGTGCCAGCTCACCACCCGGGGGGCGGAATTCACCCCTCCACTTT.

The V and J genes are TRBV7-9 and TRBJ2-3, with D possibly matching TRBD2 (6 bases). CDR1 and CDR2 from the germline V gene are SEHNR and FQNEAQ (reference sequence). This CDR3 is built from 15 residues. Between the trimmed V and J ends, which lost 5 bases and 2 bases, there was a span of 14 bases. In DNA form, the CDR3 reads TGTGCCAGCAGCCCCGGCGGGGCTCTCACAGATACGCAGTATTTT. Residues: CASSPGGALTDTQYF.

This chain connects TRBV5-6 to TRBJ2-1; TRBD2 agrees at 8 bases. From germline, CDR1 is SGHDT and CDR2 YYEEEE. The CDR3 runs to 16 residues. V gave up 0 bases and J gave up 3 bases; unmatched junction bases: 5. CDR3 sequence: CASSLGRLASYNEQFF. For the CDR3, the DNA is TGTGCCAGCAGCTTGGGGAGACTAGCGAGCTACAATGAGCAGTTCTTC.

The chain carries TRBV7-9 and TRBJ1-4, with D tentatively TRBD1 (5 bases). The V gene lost 5 bases and the J gene lost 8 bases, with 12 bases spanning the gap. This CDR3 contains 13 residues. CDR1 and CDR2 (germline): SEHNR, FQNEAQ (reference sequence). The CDR3 DNA reads TGTGCCAGCAGCCTCGCAGGGAGGGAAAAACTGTTTTTT. This gives the protein CASSLAGREKLFF.

The V call is TRBV18, the J call TRBJ2-3, with no clear D. The V end lost 0 bases, the J end lost 0 bases, and 4 bases lay between the germline ends. The CDR3 extends over 14 amino acids. The germline gives CDR1 KGHSH, CDR2 LQKENI. CDR3 nucleotide sequence: TGTGCCAGCTCACCACCGTCCAGCACAGATACGCAGTATTTT. Translated: CASSPPSSTDTQYF.

This rearrangement joins TRBV10-3 to TRBJ1-1, with 9 nucleotides matching TRBD1. Trimming removed 3 bases from V and 5 bases from J; junction bases left unmatched: 7. Germline CDR1 ENHRY, CDR2 SYGVKD. There are 15 residues in the CDR3. CDR3 DNA: TGTGCCATCAGTGAACCGGGACAGGGTTGGACTGAAGCTTTCTTT. This codes for CAISEPGQGWTEAFF.

The gene calls are TRBV18 and TRBJ2-7, with D tentatively TRBD1 (6 bases). Trimming removed 1 base from V and 6 bases from J, with 16 bases in between. Germline CDR1 reads KGHSH; CDR2 reads LQKENI. The CDR3 runs to 15 residues. The CDR3 DNA reads as TGTGCCAGCTCACCACTGGACAGCCCCAAGGGCGAGCAGTACTTC. Protein sequence: CASSPLDSPKGEQYF.

The rearrangement joins TRBV9 to TRBJ2-3, with 14 positions matching TRBD2. Germline V gene sequence: CDR1 SGDLS, CDR2 YYNGEE. Trimming at V came to 4 bases and at J to 5 bases, leaving 6 bases not matched to a gene. This CDR3 comprises 16 residues. The CDR3 DNA is TGTGCCAGCAGCTCTGGACTAGCGGGGGGCCAAGATACGCAGTATTTT. This translates into CASSSGLAGGQDTQYF.

The chain is built from TRBV5-6 and TRBJ1-4; no clear D gene. This CDR3 is 15 amino acids long. From germline, CDR1 is SGHDT and CDR2 YYEEEE. The V and J ends lost 0 bases and 6 bases respectively, with 12 bases between them. The chain's CDR3 is CASSLDPGGDEKLFF. CDR3 bases: TGTGCCAGCAGCTTGGATCCGGGTGGGGATGAAAAACTGTTTTTT.

The rearrangement uses TRBV9 and TRBJ2-7; either TRBD1 or TRBD2 may supply D (5 bases each). Per germline, CDR1 SGDLS and CDR2 YYNGEE. Trimming shortened V by 4 bases and J by 5 bases, and 16 bases separated the two germline ends. This CDR3 contains 14 residues. The CDR3 coding sequence is TGTGCCAGCAGCCCAGAGGGGTTATCGCACGAGCAGTACTTC. The encoded protein is CASSPEGLSHEQYF.

The chain couples TRBV7-9 to TRBJ2-2; 10 bases align to TRBD1. Per the germline V gene, CDR1 is SEHNR and CDR2 is FQNEAQ (reference sequence). The CDR3 covers 16 residues. With 1 base clipped from V and 5 bases from J, the junction kept 4 bases outside the gene matches. The CDR3: CASSLVGTGVTGELFF. CDR3 sequence (DNA): TGTGCCAGCAGCTTAGTTGGGACAGGGGTTACCGGGGAGCTGTTTTTT.